Shown below are 10 T cell receptor beta chains from a single sample sequenced in a study of blood T cells in healthy people across ages. Through a sample-barcoded 5' primer and a J-beta primer mix, a second PCR was run for about 6 to 11 cycles. TCRdb reanalysed the 5' RACE reads using MiXCR and keeps one entry per CDR3 protein. The table lists some 1.7 million distinct CDR3 sequences, 28% of them singletons. Sequencing was carried out using blood. The receptors come from a young woman in good health.

This sequence joins TRBV3-1 and TRBJ2-5; 9 bases line up with TRBD2. Unmatched junction bases numbered 12, after V lost 2 bases and J lost 5 bases. The CDR3 runs to 17 residues. Germline CDR1 reads LGHDT; CDR2 reads YNNKEL (reference sequence). The CDR3 region is CASSQPRPGLALETQYF. CDR3 in DNA: TGTGCCAGCAGCCAACCCAGACCGGGACTAGCCTTGGAGACCCAGTACTTC.

The chain couples TRBV2 to TRBJ2-3; 12 nucleotides line up with TRBD2. The CDR3 sequence is 16 residues long. After removal of 5 bases from V and 2 bases from J, the junction contained 5 bases not matched to a gene. The germline V gene has CDR1 SNHLY and CDR2 FYNNEI. The CDR3 here is CASSTTSGRYTDTQYF. The DNA of the CDR3 is TGTGCCAGCAGTACCACTAGCGGGAGGTACACAGATACGCAGTATTTT.

In this sample, this clonotype turned up many times. This chain joins TRBV29-1 and TRBJ1-2; tentative D call: TRBD1 (5 bases). This CDR3 has 13 amino acids. The V end lost 3 bases, the J end lost 8 bases, and 16 bases lay between the germline ends. From germline, CDR1 is SQVTM and CDR2 ANQGSEA. The CDR3 loop is CSVEAFGRGGYTF. DNA for the CDR3: TGCAGCGTTGAGGCGTTCGGGAGGGGCGGCTACACCTTC.

The sample holds many counts of this clonotype. V and J are TRBV6-5 and TRBJ1-2, with D tentatively TRBD1 (5 bases). V dropped 6 bases and J dropped 2 bases, with 10 bases sitting between them. Germline CDR1 and CDR2: MNHEY and SVGAGI. There are 13 residues in the CDR3. DNA of the CDR3: TGTGCCAGCAGGAGAGGGGCGAACTATGGCTACACCTTC. Translating it yields CASRRGANYGYTF.

The rearrangement links TRBV18 to TRBJ1-2, with TRBD1 as a possible D gene (5 bases). CDR3 length equals 14 residues. Per germline, CDR1 KGHSH and CDR2 LQKENI. With 2 bases removed from V and 4 bases from J, the gap between germline ends came to 11 bases. DNA of the CDR3: TGTGCCAGCTCACCAGGAGGGGAAGGCTATGGCTACACCTTC. Amino acid sequence: CASSPGGEGYGYTF. The full variable domain, its missing parts supplied by reference TRBV18 and TRBJ1-2, is NAGVMQNPRHLVRRRGQEARLRCSPMKGHSHVYWYRQLPEEGLKFMVYLQKENIIDESGMPKERFSAEFPKEGPSILRIQQVVRGDSAAYFCASSPGGEGYGYTFGSGTRLTVV.

The V gene is TRBV2, the J gene TRBJ2-1; TRBD2 aligns across 14 bases. The CDR3 is 16 amino acids. CDR1 and CDR2 from the germline V gene are SNHLY and FYNNEI. V lost 1 base, J lost 10 bases, and 6 bases stayed unmatched. CDR3: CASSEEGTSGGGEQFF. CDR3 DNA sequence: TGTGCCAGCAGTGAAGAGGGGACTAGCGGGGGAGGGGAGCAGTTCTTC.

This clonotype was detected a few times. This chain's CDR3 is CASSNGPLNEQYF. The CDR3, as DNA: TGTGCCAGCAGCAACGGCCCTCTCAATGAGCAGTACTTC. This chain joins TRBV7-6 and TRBJ2-7; D remains unclear. Between the trimmed V and J ends, which lost 5 bases and 7 bases, there was a span of 15 bases. CDR3 size: 13 residues. The germline V gene encodes CDR1 SGHVS and CDR2 FNYEAQ.

This clonotype has a handful of counts. V and J are TRBV29-1 and TRBJ1-1, with a tentative D call TRBD1 (5 bases). The CDR3 contains 15 residues. Trimming removed 5 bases from V and 0 bases from J, with 16 bases in between. Germline lookup yields CDR1 SQVTM and CDR2 ANQGSEA. This CDR3 is CSVTPGSWMNTEAFF. As DNA, the CDR3 is TGCAGCGTTACACCAGGGAGTTGGATGAACACTGAAGCTTTCTTT.

This clonotype was detected a few times. The V call is TRBV7-8, the J call TRBJ2-5; 7 positions agree with TRBD2. The CDR3 has 14 residues. Germline trimming cut 5 bases from V and 5 bases from J; bases unmatched to any gene: 8. Germline CDR1 SGHVS, CDR2 FQNEAQ. The CDR3 DNA sequence: TGTGCCAGCAGCCTCTCCACTAGCGTTGAGACCCAGTACTTC. It codes for CASSLSTSVETQYF.

There are a few counts of this clonotype. V usage is TRBV20-1 and J usage is TRBJ1-2; the match to TRBD1 covers 9 bases. The germline V gene has CDR1 DFQATT and CDR2 SNEGSKA (reference sequence). With V trimmed by 6 bases and J by 7 bases, 15 bases remained unmatched. The CDR3 covers 15 residues. CDR3 nucleotides: TGCAGTGCAGATTTACTACAGGGGGCTTTAGGTGGCTACACCTTC. Its translation is CSADLLQGALGGYTF.